One sample yielded the 22 T cell receptor beta chains listed below, sequenced in a study of cytomegalovirus exposure and HLA in healthy donors (dated by TCRdb to 2017 to 2019). The library was generated by the immunoSEQ multiplex PCR assay. TCRdb limited this immuneACCESS table to in-frame rearrangements with V and J called. A share of clones is missing; checked studies link under half to unresolved V genes, and the rest is unexplained. The sample records around 160,000 clones, about 90% of which are singletons. About 3% of the sample comes from the top ten. Sequencing used PBMCs. These receptors all come from a woman younger than 35 in good health and CMV-seropositive.

This clone was counted once. V and J are TRBV18 and TRBJ2-2; 12 nucleotides match TRBD2. This CDR3 spans 15 amino acids. CDR1 and CDR2 (germline): KGHSH, LQKENI. V was pared by 3 bases and J by 7 bases, with 3 bases of the junction left unmatched. DNA of the CDR3: TGTGCCAGCTCACCCGGACTAGCGGGAATCGGGGAGCTGTTTTTT. Translating it yields CASSPGLAGIGELFF.

This chain uses TRBV5-1 with TRBJ2-2; 8 bases agree with TRBD2. J was trimmed by 6 bases and V by 6 bases; bases with no gene match: 16. This CDR3 region has 17 residues. Germline V lookup: CDR1 SGHRS, CDR2 YFSETQ. In nucleotides, the CDR3 is TGCGCCAGCACAGAACGAGCGGGAGAAGAGGAGGCCGGGGAGCTGTTTTTT. As protein: CASTERAGEEEAGELFF.

The J gene is TRBJ2-1, the V gene TRBV9; 7 bases fit TRBD2. CDR1 SGDLS and CDR2 YYNGEE come from the germline V gene. The CDR3 loop spans 15 amino acids. V was clipped by 3 bases and J by 8 bases; unmatched bases: 11. The chain's CDR3 is CASSARPLGGDEQFF. CDR3 bases: TGTGCCAGCAGCGCCCGACCGCTGGGGGGGGATGAGCAGTTCTTC.

The rearrangement links TRBV6-6 to TRBJ2-5; 8 positions agree with TRBD2. The CDR3 extends over 15 amino acids. Looked up from germline, CDR1 is MNHNY and CDR2 is SVGAGI (reference sequence). Unmatched junction bases numbered 12, after V lost 8 bases and J lost 4 bases. CDR3 sequence reads: CASALGGTRGETQYF. As DNA, the CDR3 is TGTGCCAGCGCCCTAGGAGGGACTAGAGGAGAGACCCAGTACTTC.

The chain has TRBV10-3 and TRBJ2-1, with D possibly being TRBD2 (6 bases). Deletions cut 2 bases from V and 2 bases from J, with 13 bases between. This CDR3 spans 16 amino acids. Germline V gene sequence: CDR1 ENHRY, CDR2 SYGVKD. The CDR3 sequence is CAISEIGAGPYNEQFF. The CDR3 DNA reads TGTGCCATCAGTGAGATAGGGGCGGGACCCTACAATGAGCAGTTCTTC.

The J gene is TRBJ2-2, the V gene TRBV5-4; 10 bases are a match to TRBD2. V shed 5 bases, J shed 7 bases, and the junction held 8 bases outside the gene matches. Per the germline V gene, CDR1 is SGHNT and CDR2 is YYREEE (reference sequence). This CDR3 is built from 15 residues. In DNA, the CDR3 is TGTGCCAGCAGGGAAAGCGGGGGGGCCGTCGGGGAGCTGTTTTTT. Translating it yields CASRESGGAVGELFF.

This chain links TRBV10-3 with TRBJ2-7, with D unclear. The CDR3 contains 12 residues. Germline values: CDR1 ENHRY, CDR2 SYGVKD. Trimming cost V 3 bases and J 5 bases, with 8 bases left between them. CDR3 in amino acids: CAISDSLNEQYF. For the CDR3, the DNA is TGTGCCATCAGTGATAGCCTCAACGAGCAGTACTTC.

About this clone itself: Additional DNA sequences in this sample encode the identical CDR3. V is TRBV9 and J is TRBJ2-5, with D perhaps matching TRBD2 (6 bases). The CDR3 length is 14 residues. Germline V gene sequence: CDR1 SGDLS, CDR2 YYNGEE. V lost 2 bases to trimming and J lost 1 base, with 9 bases between them. CDR3 nucleotides: TGTGCCAGCAGCGTGGGACTGGGCCAAGAGACCCAGTACTTC. Its translation: CASSVGLGQETQYF.

The chain combines TRBV6-1 with TRBJ2-7; D call uncertain. From germline, CDR1 is MNHNS and CDR2 SASEGT. There are 18 residues in the CDR3. V lost 3 bases to trimming and J lost 3 bases, with 24 bases between them. The CDR3, as DNA: TGTGCCAGCAGTGACGGTACCAGAGTCCGAGGCGAGGTCTACGAGCAGTACTTC. Its protein is CASSDGTRVRGEVYEQYF.

The chain carries TRBV7-9 and TRBJ2-3, with 7 nucleotides matching TRBD2. The germline V gene encodes CDR1 SEHNR and CDR2 FQNEAQ (reference sequence). Trimming removed 5 bases from V and 4 bases from J; junction bases left unmatched: 6. The CDR3 extends over 14 amino acids. CDR3 in amino acids: CASSRSGSADTQYF. As DNA, the CDR3 is TGTGCCAGCAGCCGTAGCGGGTCCGCAGATACGCAGTATTTT. The variable domain in full, with the rest retrieved from reference TRBV7-9 and TRBJ2-3, is DTGVSQNPRHKITKRGQNVTFRCDPISEHNRLYWYRQTLGQGPEFLTYFQNEAQLEKSRLLSDRFSAERPKGSFSTLEIQRTEQGDSAMYLCASSRSGSADTQYFGPGTRLTVL.

This rearrangement joins TRBV18 to TRBJ1-1; 7 bases fit TRBD1. Germline CDR1 reads KGHSH; CDR2 reads LQKENI. The V segment lost 3 bases and the J segment 5 bases; nucleotides outside the gene matches: 6. CDR3 size: 14 residues. The CDR3 DNA is TGTGCCAGCTCACCGTCGACAGGGAGTACTGAAGCTTTCTTT. This codes for CASSPSTGSTEAFF.

This sequence joins TRBV7-2 and TRBJ2-2, with 8 positions matching TRBD1. The ends lost 5 bases at V and 3 bases at J; junction bases unmatched: 8. Germline lookup yields CDR1 SGHTA and CDR2 FQGNSA. CDR3 size: 16 residues. The CDR3 nucleotides read TGTGCCAGCAGCCCGCACAGGGGGGAGTACACCGGGGAGCTGTTTTTT. The encoded protein is CASSPHRGEYTGELFF.

The V gene is TRBV5-1, the J gene TRBJ2-7, with D perhaps TRBD1 (6 bases). The CDR3 consists of 13 residues. The V gene lost 4 bases and the J gene lost 2 bases, with 10 bases spanning the gap. Germline V gene sequence: CDR1 SGHRS, CDR2 YFSETQ. The CDR3 region is CASSDGQTYEQYF. The DNA for the CDR3 is TGCGCCAGCAGCGACGGACAGACCTACGAGCAGTACTTC. Supplemented by reference TRBV5-1 and TRBJ2-7, the full variable domain reads KAGVTQTPRYLIKTRGQQVTLSCSPISGHRSVSWYQQTPGQGLQFLFEYFSETQRNKGNFPGRFSGRQFSNSRSEMNVSTLELGDSALYLCASSDGQTYEQYFGPGTRLTVT.

V is TRBV15 and J is TRBJ1-1; a possible D gene is TRBD1 (5 bases). The CDR3 loop spans 15 amino acids. The ends were cut back, 0 bases at V and 3 bases at J, with 11 bases in the middle. Germline CDR1 reads LNHNV; CDR2 reads YYDKDF (reference sequence). The CDR3 sequence is CATSRDSRRDTEAFF. CDR3 in DNA: TGTGCCACCAGCAGAGATTCGCGCAGGGACACTGAAGCTTTCTTT.

The genes are TRBV5-6 and TRBJ2-2, with D perhaps TRBD2 (6 bases). Deletions cut 3 bases from V and 4 bases from J, with 16 bases between. The CDR3 is made up of 16 amino acids. Germline V gives CDR1 SGHDT, CDR2 YYEEEE. The CDR3 nucleotides read TGTGCCAGCAGCTCGACGTTGTTGGGGGGCACCGGGGAGCTGTTTTTT. Translation gives CASSSTLLGGTGELFF.

This clone was recorded only once. J is TRBJ1-1 and V is TRBV18; no clear D gene. This CDR3 has 15 residues. The germline V gene encodes CDR1 KGHSH and CDR2 LQKENI. V was clipped by 3 bases and J by 1 base, with 12 bases between them. The CDR3 region is CASSPATFGNTEAFF. As DNA, the CDR3 is TGTGCCAGCTCACCGGCAACCTTTGGGAACACTGAAGCTTTCTTT.

The rearrangement joins TRBV4-1 to TRBJ1-3; no clear D gene. Germline CDR1 is MGHRA and CDR2 is YSYEKL. This CDR3 contains 16 residues. V was clipped by 2 bases and J by 0 bases, with 11 bases between them. DNA of the CDR3: TGCGCCAGCAGCCAAACGTCTCACAGCTCTGGAAACACCATATATTTT. Translation gives CASSQTSHSSGNTIYF.

This chain connects TRBV7-2 to TRBJ2-7; no reliable D call. The V and J ends lost 5 bases and 1 base respectively, with 15 bases between them. Germline loops: CDR1 SGHTA, CDR2 FQGNSA. This CDR3 is 15 amino acids long. The CDR3 region is CASSPRSHLSYEQYF. The CDR3 DNA reads TGTGCCAGCAGCCCAAGGAGCCACTTATCCTACGAGCAGTACTTC. The full variable domain, in which reference TRBV7-2 and TRBJ2-7 provide the parts outside the CDR3, is GAGVSQSPSNKVTEKGKDVELRCDPISGHTALYWYRQSLGQGLEFLIYFQGNSAPDKSGLPSDRFSAERTGGSVSTLTIQRTQQEDSAVYLCASSPRSHLSYEQYFGPGTRLTVT.

The genes are TRBV11-2 and TRBJ2-5, with TRBD2 matching over 9 bases. CDR1 and CDR2 (germline): SGHAT, FQNNGV. V lost 5 bases and J lost 5; bases outside the gene matches: 12. This CDR3 spans 16 amino acids. For the CDR3, the DNA is TGTGCCAGCAGCGCCACCCTAGCGGGAAGAGTCGAGACCCAGTACTTC. Its protein is CASSATLAGRVETQYF.

The chain couples TRBV15 to TRBJ2-7; D possibly corresponds to TRBD2 (5 bases). Germline lookup yields CDR1 LNHNV and CDR2 YYDKDF (reference sequence). This CDR3 contains 14 residues. V was shortened by 9 bases and J by 1 base, with 16 bases between the two germline ends. The CDR3 DNA is TGTGCCACGGGAAAGTTAAGAGGGTCCTACGAGCAGTACTTC. Translating gives CATGKLRGSYEQYF.

This clone showed up just once. The chain joins TRBV28 to TRBJ1-2, with 9 bases lining up with TRBD1. Germline CDR1 MDHEN, CDR2 SYDVKM. This CDR3 region has 14 residues. Losses at the gene ends were 4 bases for V and 8 bases for J; bases not matched to a gene: 8. CDR3 residues: CASSSHRGRGGYTF. CDR3 in DNA: TGTGCCAGCAGTTCCCACAGGGGGCGCGGAGGCTACACCTTC.

The genes are TRBV10-3 and TRBJ1-3; D is undetermined. There are 13 residues in the CDR3. CDR1 is ENHRY and CDR2 is SYGVKD in the germline V gene. V gave up 3 bases and J gave up 0 bases, with 3 bases separating them. The CDR3 DNA sequence: TGTGCCATCAGTGACAACTCTGGAAACACCATATATTTT. Residues: CAISDNSGNTIYF.